These 2 T cell receptor beta chains came from one sample sequenced in a study of cytomegalovirus exposure and HLA in healthy donors. Vbeta (60) and Jbeta (13) primers were used in the PCR. Here immunoSEQ multiplex PCR was the method, and the copy in TCRdb shows in-frame clones only, minus some. Of approximately 89,000 clones in the sample, more than 75% were seen once. Sequencing input: PBMCs. The source is a human donor in good health.

CDR3 amino acids: CASSIDGGTTYNEQFF. The DNA of the CDR3 is TGTGCCAGTAGTATAGATGGCGGGACTACCTACAATGAGCAGTTCTTC. The chain links TRBV19 to TRBJ2-1; TRBD2 agrees at 7 bases. Trimming cost V 0 bases and J 2 bases; bases outside gene matches: 4. The CDR3 has 16 residues. Germline-derived CDR1 and CDR2 are LNHDA and SQIVND (reference sequence).

CDR3 DNA sequence: TGTGCCAGCAGCGGCAGGGGGCCCGACGAGCAGTACTTC. The encoded protein is CASSGRGPDEQYF. The V and J genes are TRBV7-6 and TRBJ2-7; 8 nucleotides align to TRBD1. CDR1 SGHVS and CDR2 FNYEAQ come from the germline V gene. The CDR3 totals 13 residues. J lost 5 bases, V lost 5 bases, and 5 bases had no gene match.